The entry below gives a single T cell receptor beta chain sequence along with its context. TCRdb's copy holds only in-frame clones and misses some; the assay was immunoSEQ multiplex PCR. Of a few hundred thousand clones listed, roughly 80% are singletons. Germline V CDR1 and CDR2: KGHSH, LQKENI. There are 14 residues in the CDR3. V was trimmed by 2 bases and J by 3 bases, leaving 7 bases between them. The data derive from a study of blood T cell repertoires in COVID-19. Sequencing input: peripheral blood. V and J are TRBV18 and TRBJ1-4; unclear D gene. This clonotype was sampled from a woman of 80 years or more with acute or convalescent COVID-19. The CDR3 loop is CASSPGLSNEKLFF. The CDR3 nucleotides are TGTGCCAGCTCACCAGGGCTATCTAATGAAAAACTGTTTTTT. The full variable domain, in which reference TRBV18 and TRBJ1-4 provide the parts outside the CDR3, is NAGVMQNPRHLVRRRGQEARLRCSPMKGHSHVYWYRQLPEEGLKFMVYLQKENIIDESGMPKERFSAEFPKEGPSILRIQQVVRGDSAAYFCASSPGLSNEKLFFGSGTQLSVL.